What follows are 31 T cell receptor beta chains derived from one specimen sequenced in a study of radiation and T cells in renal cell carcinoma (TCRdb year 2020). Sample time point, as interpreted from the label and publication: baseline pretreatment blood. This sample's treatment or condition label indicates: 15 Gy SBRT to primary tumor, nephrectomy 4 weeks later. Libraries came from the immunoSEQ multiplex PCR assay. TCRdb retrieved this table from immuneACCESS and kept in-frame rearrangements only. Not all clones are present; in checked studies, unresolved V genes account for under half, and no reason is known for the remainder. Counted in this sample were 40,000 to 60,000 clones; around 83% of them appeared once. Around 29% of the sample rests with the top ten. The sequencing here drew on blood, taken from a patient whose treatment included radiotherapy and nephrectomy. The receptors were sampled from a woman between 65 and 79 years old with renal cell carcinoma.

Here the CDR3 reads CASSLGNRGVEAFF. For the CDR3, the DNA is TGTGCCAGCAGCTTGGGGAACAGGGGGGTTGAAGCTTTCTTT. The chain employs TRBV11-2 and TRBJ1-1; 8 bases fit TRBD1. V lost 3 bases, J lost 7 bases, and 7 bases stayed unmatched. CDR3 size: 14 residues. Germline lookup yields CDR1 SGHAT and CDR2 FQNNGV.

This sequence joins TRBV9 and TRBJ2-2; 7 bases are a match to TRBD2. There are 15 residues in the CDR3. Germline V gives CDR1 SGDLS, CDR2 YYNGEE. Unmatched junction bases numbered 0, after V lost 0 bases and J lost 1 base. CDR3 loop: CASSVAGGNTGELFF. The CDR3 DNA follows: TGTGCCAGCAGCGTAGCGGGGGGGAACACCGGGGAGCTGTTTTTT.

The V and J genes are TRBV7-2 and TRBJ1-1, with D perhaps matching TRBD1 (5 bases). Looked up from germline, CDR1 is SGHTA and CDR2 is FQGNSA. The CDR3 sequence is 14 residues long. Between the trimmed V and J ends, which lost 2 bases and 1 base, there was a span of 8 bases. The CDR3 DNA reads TGTGCCAGCAGCTTATACAGGAGGAACACTGAAGCTTTCTTT. As protein: CASSLYRRNTEAFF.

This chain joins TRBV4-1 and TRBJ2-7; D is unresolved. CDR3 length equals 12 residues. V was cut by 4 bases and J by 6 bases, with 10 bases left in between. CDR1 is MGHRA, CDR2 YSYEKL, per germline. The CDR3 sequence is CASSPTAAEQYF. CDR3 coding DNA: TGCGCCAGCAGCCCGACGGCCGCCGAGCAGTACTTC.

The chain uses TRBV19 and TRBJ2-7, with 7 bases matching TRBD2. CDR1 and CDR2 from the germline V gene are LNHDA and SQIVND (reference sequence). There are 14 residues in the CDR3. The ends lost 6 bases at V and 3 bases at J; junction bases unmatched: 8. The CDR3 DNA follows: TGTGCCAGTAGCCAAGGGCGCGGGAGCTACGAGCAGTACTTC. This sequence encodes CASSQGRGSYEQYF.

The J gene is TRBJ2-3, the V gene TRBV18, with 9 nucleotides matching TRBD2. Germline trimming cut 2 bases from V and 2 bases from J; bases unmatched to any gene: 11. The CDR3 length is 18 residues. CDR1 KGHSH and CDR2 LQKENI come from the germline V gene. The CDR3 region has the DNA TGTGCCAGCTCACCAGTTGGACCGGCGGGGGGGTCCACAGATACGCAGTATTTT. Translating gives CASSPVGPAGGSTDTQYF.

CDR3 loop: CASSVDAGESYEQYF. CDR3 sequence (DNA): TGTGCCAGCAGCGTAGATGCAGGGGAGTCCTACGAGCAGTACTTC. This sequence joins TRBV9 and TRBJ2-7, with D possibly matching TRBD1 (6 bases). This CDR3 comprises 15 residues. Trimming cost V 0 bases and J 1 base, with 11 bases left between them. CDR1 is SGDLS, CDR2 YYNGEE, per germline.

Only one count was recorded for this clone. J is TRBJ2-1 and V is TRBV27; D could derive from TRBD1 or TRBD2 (5 bases each). The CDR3 contains 14 residues. Trimming cost V 5 bases and J 3 bases, with 11 bases left between them. Germline V CDR1 and CDR2: MNHEY, SMNVEV (reference sequence). The CDR3 is CASSPGQSYNEQFF. The CDR3 coding sequence is TGTGCCAGCAGTCCGGGGCAGAGCTACAATGAGCAGTTCTTC.

The V and J genes are TRBV2 and TRBJ1-3, with no clear D. This CDR3 region has 12 residues. Trimming pared 6 bases from V and 4 bases from J, leaving 7 bases between. Germline CDR1 SNHLY, CDR2 FYNNEI. The CDR3 loop is CASSPAGNTIYF. Written as DNA, the CDR3 is TGTGCCAGCAGCCCGGCCGGAAACACCATATATTTT.

This chain connects TRBV30 to TRBJ2-7, with D maybe TRBD1 (6 bases). This CDR3 contains 14 residues. The germline V and J ends were trimmed by 6 bases and 0 bases, with 15 bases remaining between them. Per the germline V gene, CDR1 is GTSNPN and CDR2 is SVGIG (reference sequence). The CDR3, as DNA: TGTGCCTGCCATAGGACAGCAGCCTCCTACGAGCAGTACTTC. It specifies CACHRTAASYEQYF.

The CDR3 sequence is CASSLPPSGLAGGQETQYF. In nucleotides, the CDR3 is TGTGCCAGCAGCTTGCCGCCCTCGGGACTAGCGGGGGGGCAAGAGACCCAGTACTTC. The chain recombines TRBV5-4 with TRBJ2-5; 16 positions agree with TRBD2. The ends lost 1 base at V and 2 bases at J; junction bases unmatched: 8. The CDR3 runs 19 residues. The germline V gene encodes CDR1 SGHNT and CDR2 YYREEE (reference sequence).

This clone was detected a few times. J is TRBJ2-3 and V is TRBV7-2; D not resolved. Trimming took 5 bases from V and 2 from J, leaving 2 bases between them. Germline values: CDR1 SGHTA, CDR2 FQGNSA. The CDR3 is made up of 11 amino acids. The DNA for the CDR3 is TGTGCCAGCAGCGCCACAGATACGCAGTATTTT. Amino acid sequence: CASSATDTQYF. The variable domain in full, with the rest retrieved from reference TRBV7-2 and TRBJ2-3, is GAGVSQSPSNKVTEKGKDVELRCDPISGHTALYWYRQSLGQGLEFLIYFQGNSAPDKSGLPSDRFSAERTGGSVSTLTIQRTQQEDSAVYLCASSATDTQYFGPGTRLTVL.

The chain uses TRBV6-1 and TRBJ2-1; 15 nucleotides match TRBD2. J was trimmed by 0 bases and V by 3 bases; bases with no gene match: 9. Germline V CDR1 and CDR2: MNHNS, SASEGT. The CDR3 contains 20 residues. DNA for the CDR3: TGTGCCAGCAGTGATCCGGGACTAGCGGGGGGAACCTACTCCTACAATGAGCAGTTCTTC. Protein sequence: CASSDPGLAGGTYSYNEQFF.

The CDR3 here is CASSGEQYF. DNA of the CDR3: TGTGCCAGTAGCGGCGAGCAGTACTTC. The chain joins TRBV19 to TRBJ2-7; D not certain. CDR1 LNHDA and CDR2 SQIVND come from the germline V gene (reference sequence). The CDR3 spans 9 residues. Between the trimmed V and J ends, which lost 6 bases and 6 bases, there was a span of 3 bases. The whole variable domain, remainder taken from reference TRBV19 and TRBJ2-7, is DGGITQSPKYLFRKEGQNVTLSCEQNLNHDAMYWYRQDPGQGLRLIYYSQIVNDFQKGDIAEGYSVSREKKESFPLTVTSAQKNPTAFYLCASSGEQYFGPGTRLTVT.

The chain couples TRBV27 to TRBJ1-2, with D possibly TRBD1 on 6 matching bases. The CDR3 runs to 14 residues. Germline loops: CDR1 MNHEY, CDR2 SMNVEV (reference sequence). The ends were cut back, 3 bases at V and 2 bases at J, with 10 bases in the middle. As DNA, the CDR3 is TGTGCCAGCAGTTTGAAGGGGGGCAACTATGGCTACACCTTC. It codes for CASSLKGGNYGYTF.

The J gene is TRBJ1-1, the V gene TRBV5-1, with TRBD1 matching 9 bases. The junction had 15 bases not matched to a gene; V was cut back by 1 base and J by 5 bases. CDR3 length equals 18 residues. CDR1 SGHRS and CDR2 YFSETQ come from the germline V gene. This CDR3 reads CASSLRASDRGTLTEAFF. CDR3 DNA sequence: TGCGCCAGCAGCTTGAGGGCCAGCGACAGGGGGACGTTAACTGAAGCTTTCTTT.

The rearrangement uses TRBV4-2 and TRBJ2-1; possibly TRBD2 for D (6 bases). Trimming left V 0 bases short and J 6 bases short, with 15 bases between. Germline V gene lookup returns CDR1 LGHNA and CDR2 YNFKEQ. CDR3 size: 16 residues. DNA for the CDR3: TGTGCCAGCAGCCAAGAAAGTGGGGGGTTTTTCAATGAGCAGTTCTTC. Its translation is CASSQESGGFFNEQFF.

This clone has only one observation. The chain has TRBV5-4 and TRBJ1-1; 9 bases align to TRBD1. The CDR3 covers 15 residues. Germline V gene data show CDR1 as SGHNT and CDR2 as YYREEE (reference sequence). Germline trimming cut 4 bases from V and 3 bases from J; bases unmatched to any gene: 7. The CDR3 spells CASSRGQGEDTEAFF. The CDR3 DNA follows: TGTGCCAGCAGCAGGGGACAGGGTGAGGACACTGAAGCTTTCTTT.

This clone was observed a single time. This chain connects TRBV19 to TRBJ1-2, with 8 bases that match TRBD1. This CDR3 comprises 14 residues. Germline V CDR1 and CDR2: LNHDA, SQIVND (reference sequence). The junction had 6 bases not matched to a gene; V was cut back by 5 bases and J by 4 bases. Here the CDR3 reads CASSLQGALYGYTF. The CDR3 bases are TGTGCCAGTAGTCTTCAGGGGGCTCTCTATGGCTACACCTTC.

This sequence joins TRBV19 and TRBJ1-5, with D possibly TRBD1 on 5 matching bases. The V end was cut by 5 bases, the J end by 4 bases, with 12 bases between. CDR1 is LNHDA and CDR2 is SQIVND in the germline V gene (reference sequence). This CDR3 region has 14 residues. CDR3 coding DNA: TGTGCCAGTAGTGGGGCAGGGAGAAATCAGCCCCAGCATTTT. This translates into CASSGAGRNQPQHF. The full variable domain, its missing parts supplied by reference TRBV19 and TRBJ1-5, is DGGITQSPKYLFRKEGQNVTLSCEQNLNHDAMYWYRQDPGQGLRLIYYSQIVNDFQKGDIAEGYSVSREKKESFPLTVTSAQKNPTAFYLCASSGAGRNQPQHFGDGTRLSIL.

The rearrangement joins TRBV4-3 to TRBJ2-3; D ambiguous. CDR3 length equals 16 residues. V was pared by 0 bases and J by 0 bases, with 10 bases between. Germline V gene lookup returns CDR1 LGHNA and CDR2 YSLEER. CDR3 nucleotide sequence: TGCGCCAGCAGCCAAGATTACTTTCTCAGCACAGATACGCAGTATTTT. It yields the protein CASSQDYFLSTDTQYF.

V gene TRBV6-6 combines with J gene TRBJ1-5, with D possibly matching TRBD1 (6 bases). Germline V gene lookup returns CDR1 MNHNY and CDR2 SVGAGI (reference sequence). This CDR3 spans 15 amino acids. The V end was cut by 4 bases, the J end by 0 bases, with 10 bases between. CDR3 sequence (DNA): TGTGCCAGCAGTTCGACAGGTAATAGCAATCAGCCCCAGCATTTT. As protein: CASSSTGNSNQPQHF.

The rearrangement uses TRBV9 and TRBJ2-7, with 10 bases matching TRBD2. CDR3 length: 15 amino acids. The germline CDR1 and CDR2 sequences are SGDLS and YYNGEE. The junction had 5 bases not matched to a gene; V was cut back by 4 bases and J by 1 base. CDR3 DNA sequence: TGTGCCAGCAGCCCCCAAGCGGGAGGGTCCTACGAGCAGTACTTC. As protein: CASSPQAGGSYEQYF.

The J gene is TRBJ1-4, the V gene TRBV7-9; 8 bases map to TRBD1. Germline assignment: CDR1 SEHNR and CDR2 FQNEAQ (reference sequence). The CDR3 is made up of 15 amino acids. Trimming cost V 4 bases and J 5 bases; bases outside gene matches: 6. CDR3 in amino acids: CASSSRTGKNEKLFF. The CDR3 DNA follows: TGTGCCAGCAGCTCAAGGACAGGGAAGAATGAAAAACTGTTTTTT.

CDR3 DNA: TGTGCCAGCAGCTTGCCAGCTTTATCTGAGCAGTTCTTC. Translation gives CASSLPALSEQFF. The rearrangement joins TRBV5-6 to TRBJ2-1; unclear D gene. Germline loops: CDR1 SGHDT, CDR2 YYEEEE. Trimming stripped 1 base from V and 9 bases from J, with 11 bases between. The CDR3 loop spans 13 amino acids. The full variable domain, completed using reference TRBV5-6 and TRBJ2-1, is DAGVTQSPTHLIKTRGQQVTLRCSPKSGHDTVSWYQQALGQGPQFIFQYYEEEERQRGNFPDRFSGHQFPNYSSELNVNALLLGDSALYLCASSLPALSEQFFGPGTRLTVL.

This rearrangement joins TRBV6-1 to TRBJ1-5; 10 nucleotides match TRBD1. CDR1 is MNHNS, CDR2 SASEGT, per germline. The CDR3 extends over 15 amino acids. V shed 5 bases, J shed 1 base, and the junction held 2 bases outside the gene matches. As DNA, the CDR3 is TGTGCCAGCAGTCGGGGACAGGGGAGCAATCAGCCCCAGCATTTT. Protein sequence: CASSRGQGSNQPQHF.

This clone was counted between two and nine times. The chain uses TRBV4-2 and TRBJ1-2, with a possible D match to TRBD1 (6 bases). Germline CDR1 reads LGHNA; CDR2 reads YNFKEQ. The CDR3 sequence is 13 residues long. The V and J ends lost 1 base and 8 bases respectively, with 11 bases between them. CDR3 loop: CASSQGAGVGYTF. CDR3 bases: TGTGCCAGCAGCCAAGGGGCAGGGGTGGGCTACACCTTC.

V usage is TRBV6-4 and J usage is TRBJ2-3, with 7 bases fitting TRBD2. This CDR3 comprises 14 residues. Per germline, CDR1 MRHNA and CDR2 SNTAGT. V was pared by 3 bases and J by 5 bases, with 5 bases of the junction left unmatched. The CDR3 loop is CASSDGLEGDTQYF. The CDR3 DNA follows: TGTGCCAGCAGTGATGGACTAGAGGGAGATACGCAGTATTTT.

The chain uses TRBV5-1 and TRBJ1-4; a weak D match, TRBD1 (5 bases). V was clipped by 1 base and J by 5 bases, with 15 bases between them. Germline V gene lookup returns CDR1 SGHRS and CDR2 YFSETQ. The CDR3 covers 16 residues. CDR3 amino acids: CASSLWGTQRNEKLFF. CDR3 nucleotide sequence: TGCGCCAGCAGCTTGTGGGGGACCCAAAGGAATGAAAAACTGTTTTTT.

This clone appeared once. The CDR3 sequence is CDPYEQYF. The CDR3 DNA sequence: TGTGACCCCTACGAGCAGTACTTC. This chain joins TRBV3-2 and TRBJ2-7. TRBV3-2 is a pseudogene. CDR3 length: 8 residues.

The gene calls are TRBV5-1 and TRBJ1-1, with D uncertain. The germline V and J ends were trimmed by 1 base and 3 bases, with 10 bases remaining between them. Germline V gives CDR1 SGHRS, CDR2 YFSETQ. The CDR3 consists of 14 residues. This CDR3 is CASSLNTRDTEAFF. CDR3 sequence (DNA): TGCGCCAGCAGCTTGAACACCCGGGACACTGAAGCTTTCTTT.